This T cell receptor beta chain was sequenced in a study of regulatory T cells in long-lasting Graves disease. Overall study findings and caveats: Persistent disease preferred TRBV28, TRBJ1-2 and TRBJ2-5.

V lost 6 bases and J 5 bases, leaving 16 bases between the germline ends. CDR1 MNHNS and CDR2 SASEGT come from the germline V gene. This CDR3 spans 14 amino acids. This clonotype was found many times. Its specificity is not known. The TCR beta library used iRepertoire HTBI primers with Arm-PCR amplification of CDR3. TCRdb reanalysed the multiplex PCR reads using MiXCR and keeps one entry per CDR3 protein. Here the sample spans roughly 400,000 distinct CDR3 sequences, about 15% being singletons. Time point in this sample: newly diagnosed GD, antithyroid drugs for less than 3 months. From RNA extracted from PBMCs, the TCR library was made. These data also formed part of another study, on T cells in Graves' hyperthyroidism and ophthalmopathy. That source notes: With the HTBI primer set, the TCR CDR3 went through a first round of RT-PCR. Within blood appeared most thyroid clonotypes that had expanded above 0.001.

The specimen was peripheral blood mononuclear cells (PBMCs), collected at new diagnosis, from a patient treated with antithyroid drugs. The clonotype was recovered from a woman between 40 and 55 years old with Graves disease. This sequence joins TRBV6-1 and TRBJ2-5; no reliable D call. The CDR3 reads CASSNPRAGETQYF. The CDR3 nucleotides are TGTGCCAGCAGCAACCCAAGGGCCGGGGAGACCCAGTACTTC.